These 15 T cell receptor beta chains were all obtained from the same sample, sequenced in a study of technical replicates of blood from several donors. Clones were sequenced by immunoSEQ multiplex PCR, and TCRdb holds only the in-frame ones, with some missing. The sample contains approximately 75,000 clones, approximately 80% of which appear only once. Sequencing input: PBMCs. The receptors were sampled from a human donor in good health. Some clones in this sample may be carry-over from other donors' samples.

The gene calls are TRBV4-3 and TRBJ2-5; TRBD1 might be the D (5 bases). The CDR3 consists of 14 residues. Trimming stripped 4 bases from V and 4 bases from J, with 13 bases between. Germline CDR1 LGHNA, CDR2 YSLEER. The DNA of the CDR3 is TGCGCCAGCAGCCCTCGCCCCCAGGGAGAGACCCAGTACTTC. Translated: CASSPRPQGETQYF.

The chain is built from TRBV7-2 and TRBJ1-2, with D possibly being TRBD1 (5 bases). V was cut by 5 bases and J by 12 bases, with 13 bases left in between. Germline CDR1 reads SGHTA; CDR2 reads FQGNSA. The CDR3 runs to 11 residues. The DNA of the CDR3 is TGTGCCAGCAGCCCAGACAGATGGGACACCTTC. Encoded protein: CASSPDRWDTF.

J is TRBJ1-1 and V is TRBV30; 8 nucleotides agree with TRBD1. The CDR3 spans 15 residues. V shed 3 bases, J shed 1 base, and the junction held 7 bases outside the gene matches. Germline loops: CDR1 GTSNPN, CDR2 SVGIG (reference sequence). CDR3 amino acids: CAWSPRTGWNTEAFF. The CDR3 DNA is TGTGCCTGGAGCCCTAGGACAGGGTGGAACACTGAAGCTTTCTTT.

The chain employs TRBV6-1 and TRBJ2-3; 10 bases are shared with TRBD1. Germline trimming cut 1 base from V and 4 bases from J; bases unmatched to any gene: 2. There are 15 residues in the CDR3. Per germline, CDR1 MNHNS and CDR2 SASEGT. The CDR3 here is CASSEGDRGADTQYF. CDR3 sequence (DNA): TGTGCCAGCAGTGAAGGGGACAGGGGAGCAGATACGCAGTATTTT.

The rearrangement joins TRBV6-4 to TRBJ2-1; 9 bases map to TRBD1. This CDR3 contains 15 residues. Germline loops: CDR1 MRHNA, CDR2 SNTAGT. V lost 6 bases to trimming and J lost 9 bases; unmatched junction nucleotides: 12. This CDR3 reads CASSDTGGFFGEQFF. The CDR3 region has the DNA TGTGCCAGCAGCGATACAGGGGGCTTTTTCGGTGAGCAGTTCTTC.

The rearrangement joins TRBV14 to TRBJ2-5; D is ambiguous. Looked up from germline, CDR1 is SGHDN and CDR2 is FVKESK. The length of the CDR3 is 15 residues. Trimming removed 0 bases at V and 1 base at J, with 9 bases between. The CDR3 region is CASSQDWRSQETQYF. The CDR3, as DNA: TGTGCCAGCAGCCAAGATTGGCGGTCCCAAGAGACCCAGTACTTC.

The chain recombines TRBV10-3 with TRBJ1-2; 8 bases are a match to TRBD1. This CDR3 has 13 amino acids. With 8 bases clipped from V and 6 bases from J, the junction kept 8 bases outside the gene matches. The germline gives CDR1 ENHRY, CDR2 SYGVKD. The CDR3 sequence is CAISLQQGDGYTF. CDR3 DNA: TGTGCCATCTCCCTTCAACAGGGGGATGGCTACACCTTC.

This sequence joins TRBV9 and TRBJ2-7; 8 nucleotides align to TRBD1. Germline loops: CDR1 SGDLS, CDR2 YYNGEE. The CDR3 sequence is 14 residues long. V shed 0 bases, J shed 5 bases, and the junction held 4 bases outside the gene matches. The CDR3 DNA reads as TGTGCCAGCAGCGTAGACGCAGGGGGCAACGAGCAGTACTTC. It encodes CASSVDAGGNEQYF.

This clone showed up just a few times. The V and J genes are TRBV2 and TRBJ2-7, with D perhaps matching TRBD2 (5 bases). Between the trimmed V and J ends, which lost 6 bases and 7 bases, there was a span of 10 bases. This CDR3 has 11 amino acids. Germline-derived CDR1 and CDR2 are SNHLY and FYNNEI. The CDR3 spells CASRGAGEQYF. CDR3 in DNA: TGTGCCAGCAGGGGAGCCGGAGAGCAGTACTTC.

In this sample, this clone turned up a few times. V usage is TRBV4-1 and J usage is TRBJ1-5; the D gene is possibly TRBD1 (6 bases). CDR1 and CDR2 (germline): MGHRA, YSYEKL. The CDR3 contains 14 residues. V was trimmed by 4 bases and J by 2 bases, leaving 9 bases between them. The CDR3 bases are TGCGCCAGCAGCCCCCGACAGGGCAATCAGCCCCAGCATTTT. It specifies CASSPRQGNQPQHF.

The V call is TRBV7-2, the J call TRBJ1-3, with D possibly matching TRBD1 (5 bases). This CDR3 is 15 amino acids long. Germline loops: CDR1 SGHTA, CDR2 FQGNSA. Trimming cost V 5 bases and J 0 bases, with 11 bases left between them. This CDR3 reads CASSPGGFSGNTIYF. CDR3 nucleotides: TGTGCCAGCAGCCCGGGGGGTTTCTCTGGAAACACCATATATTTT. Supplemented by reference TRBV7-2 and TRBJ1-3, the full variable domain reads GAGVSQSPSNKVTEKGKDVELRCDPISGHTALYWYRQSLGQGLEFLIYFQGNSAPDKSGLPSDRFSAERTGGSVSTLTIQRTQQEDSAVYLCASSPGGFSGNTIYFGEGSWLTVV.

This clone was counted once. The chain recombines TRBV19 with TRBJ2-1, with 9 bases fitting TRBD2. After removal of 4 bases from V and 7 bases from J, the junction contained 11 bases not matched to a gene. Germline V CDR1 and CDR2: LNHDA, SQIVND (reference sequence). This CDR3 spans 16 amino acids. CDR3 in DNA: TGTGCCAGTAGTACCGACCCGAGCGGGAGGAGGAATGAGCAGTTCTTC. Translation: CASSTDPSGRRNEQFF.

V and J are TRBV30 and TRBJ1-4, with 8 bases matching TRBD1. The CDR3 has 13 amino acids. Germline CDR1 GTSNPN, CDR2 SVGIG (reference sequence). V lost 4 bases to trimming and J lost 8 bases; unmatched junction nucleotides: 6. This CDR3 reads CAWTGTGWEKLFF. Here the CDR3 DNA reads TGTGCCTGGACCGGGACAGGATGGGAAAAACTGTTTTTT.

This clone came up once. As DNA, the CDR3 is TGTGTCAGAAACGAAGGACTCGGACTAAGGACAGATACGCAGTATTTT. Protein sequence: CVRNEGLGLRTDTQYF. The chain couples TRBV7-5 to TRBJ2-3; TRBD2 reflects the table's D call only, with no check against the DNA. TRBV7-5 is termed a pseudogene. The CDR3 is 16 residues long.

The rearrangement uses TRBV19 and TRBJ1-3; weak D call: TRBD1 (6 bases). Germline CDR1 is LNHDA and CDR2 is SQIVND (reference sequence). Between the trimmed V and J ends, which lost 4 bases and 2 bases, there was a span of 12 bases. The CDR3 has 15 amino acids. CDR3 coding DNA: TGTGCCAGTAGTAGACGGACAGTTGCTGGAAACACCATATATTTT. Translating it yields CASSRRTVAGNTIYF.